This TCR beta chain was profiled in a study of T-cell reconstitution after alpha-beta-depleted transplantation in children (TCRdb year 2016). Background for the entire study: Using TCR repertoire profiling, the study quantitatively followed how T-cell immune reconstitution unfolded in children after TCRalphabeta/CD19-depleted allogeneic hematopoietic cell transplantation.

On this clonotype itself: Its antigen remains undetermined. Base quality data are lacking; no much larger clone is found one base away.

The library relied on PCR. The sample was run on an Illumina HiSeq 2500. TCR libraries were prepared with molecular barcoding, using unique molecular identifiers to normalize TCRbeta repertoire quantification. TCRdb's own reprocessing of the public reads used fastp at Q25 and MiXCR and kept productive beta chains. Identical CDR3 proteins give one entry, which carries the most common genes and DNA. In this sample the table shows over 200,000 distinct CDR3 sequences, 8.5% to 10% of which occur a single time. The ten largest make up 5.5% to 8% of the sample. The CDR3 numbers 13 residues from cysteine through phenylalanine. Only the CDR3 region is kept as DNA, spanning 39 bases read in frame from base 1. CDR1 and CDR2 are drawn from the germline V gene (reference sequence): LNHDA, SQIVND. V loses 7 bases, J loses 0 bases, and the germline ends lie 9 bases apart.

The sequence joins TRBV19 to TRBJ1-1; the D gene lacks a confident call. This clonotype was obtained from a human donor who donated a stem cell graft to a child with acute lymphoblastic leukemia. The source material was PBMCs from the stem cell graft donor, sampled from the stem cell graft. The base sequence is TGTGCCAGTACCCCCAGATTGAACACTGAAGCTTTCTTT. Translated, this gives CASTPRLNTEAFF.